This TCR beta chain was sequenced for a study of shared clonotypes between healthy human individuals. CDR3 length equals 14 residues. Germline lookup yields CDR1 MNHEY and CDR2 SVGAGI. The V gene lost 6 bases and the J gene lost 5 bases, with 14 bases spanning the gap. Method: immunoSEQ multiplex PCR; TCRdb's copy keeps in-frame clones and lacks some. The sample carries roughly 770,000 clones, roughly 96% recorded once. Naive CD8 cells lacked CD45RO and underwent positive selection for CCR7, leaving out terminally differentiated effector memory CD45RA+ cells. Recent acute infections and vaccinations were absent in the healthy HIV-negative adult donors.

The TCR originated in a man in his thirties or forties in good health. Sequencing was carried out using naive CD8+ T cells sorted from blood. The chain recombines TRBV6-5 with TRBJ2-1; D is unclear. CDR3 in amino acids: CASSHRPLHNEQFF. CDR3 in DNA: TGTGCCAGCAGCCATCGGCCCTTACACAATGAGCAGTTCTTC.